Below, 16 T cell receptor beta chains from the same sample are listed, as sequenced in a study of identical twins. Via MiXCR, TCRdb re-called the 5' RACE reads, giving one row per CDR3 protein. The sample has about 200,000 distinct CDR3 sequences, 7.5% seen once. This sample was also put to use in a study of yellow fever vaccine responses in identical twins.

Sequencing input: memory (CD45RO+) T cells sorted from blood. The receptors here all came from a woman in her late teens or twenties in good health.

In this sample, this clonotype turned up many times. The J gene is TRBJ1-4, the V gene TRBV2; 7 nucleotides align to TRBD1. Per germline, CDR1 SNHLY and CDR2 FYNNEI. V shed 5 bases and J 5 bases; nucleotides not matched to a gene: 2. The CDR3 has 13 amino acids. The CDR3: CASSRDSNEKLFF. CDR3 DNA: TGTGCCAGCAGTCGGGACAGCAATGAAAAACTGTTTTTT.

The rearrangement joins TRBV28 to TRBJ1-2, with D possibly TRBD1 on 5 matching bases. The CDR3 contains 11 residues. V shed 10 bases and J shed 5 bases, with 11 bases lying between them. Germline V gene data show CDR1 as MDHEN and CDR2 as SYDVKM. This chain's CDR3 is CATPGPYGYTF. CDR3 coding DNA: TGTGCCACCCCGGGACCTTATGGCTACACCTTC.

A remark on this clonotype: The junction departs from the called germline gene at one end, perhaps through a read error. The chain employs TRBV27 and TRBJ1-1; TRBD1 aligns across 9 bases. This CDR3 comprises 13 residues. From germline, CDR1 is MNHEY and CDR2 SMNVEV (reference sequence). DNA for the CDR3: TGTGCCAGCACCACCCGACAGGGGGGACGGTCTATCTTT. This sequence encodes CASTTRQGGRSIF.

The chain recombines TRBV7-2 with TRBJ2-5, with no clear D. This CDR3 comprises 12 residues. V shed 3 bases and J shed 5 bases, with 7 bases lying between them. Germline-derived CDR1 and CDR2 are SGHTA and FQGNSA. CDR3 nucleotides: TGTGCCAGCAGCTTTGGCCGGGAGACCCAGTACTTC. Amino acids: CASSFGRETQYF.

The sample holds many counts of this clonotype. V and J are TRBV7-2 and TRBJ2-7, with 9 bases that match TRBD1. Trimming cost V 6 bases and J 5 bases; bases outside gene matches: 8. Germline V gene lookup returns CDR1 SGHTA and CDR2 FQGNSA. This CDR3 spans 14 amino acids. The CDR3 region has the DNA TGTGCCAGCAGACAAACAGGGGGCGTGGACGAGCAGTACTTC. Translated, it gives CASRQTGGVDEQYF.

This clonotype was detected ten times or more. The J gene is TRBJ2-3, the V gene TRBV20-1; D is possibly TRBD1 (6 bases). Trimming removed 5 bases from V and 2 bases from J, with 11 bases in between. This CDR3 spans 13 amino acids. The V gene's germline CDR1 is DFQATT and CDR2 SNEGSKA (reference sequence). CDR3 DNA sequence: TGCAGTGCTTATGGACAGAACACAGATACGCAGTATTTT. It translates to CSAYGQNTDTQYF.

Ten or more counts support this clonotype. V gene TRBV28 combines with J gene TRBJ2-1, with D perhaps assigned TRBD1 or TRBD2 (5 bases each). Looked up from germline, CDR1 is MDHEN and CDR2 is SYDVKM. CDR3 size: 13 residues. Trimming removed 7 bases from V and 8 bases from J, with 15 bases in between. CDR3 DNA: TGTGCCAGCACCTTGGTTCGGGGCCATGAGCAGTTCTTC. Its translation: CASTLVRGHEQFF.

This clonotype has a handful of counts. This rearrangement joins TRBV29-1 to TRBJ1-1; 11 positions match TRBD1. Trimming cost V 6 bases and J 5 bases; bases outside gene matches: 2. Germline V lookup: CDR1 SQVTM, CDR2 ANQGSEA. The CDR3 loop spans 12 amino acids. For the CDR3, the DNA is TGCAGCGTCGGACAGGGGGCGACTGAAGCTTTCTTT. Protein product: CSVGQGATEAFF.

This clonotype came up a few times. This sequence joins TRBV18 and TRBJ2-7; D is perhaps TRBD1 (5 bases). This CDR3 spans 14 amino acids. The germline CDR1 and CDR2 sequences are KGHSH and LQKENI. The V end was cut by 3 bases, the J end by 3 bases, with 12 bases between. The CDR3 here is CASSPRGRDYEQYF. The CDR3 DNA follows: TGTGCCAGCTCACCCCGTGGCAGGGACTACGAGCAGTACTTC.

This clonotype showed up just a few times. V gene TRBV12-3 or TRBV12-4 combines with J gene TRBJ2-1; TRBD2 agrees at 9 bases. The ends lost 3 bases at V and 9 bases at J; junction bases unmatched: 9. This CDR3 is 15 amino acids long. CDR3 protein: CASSLAGGTGFEQFF. The CDR3, as DNA: TGTGCCAGCAGTTTGGCGGGGGGGACCGGGTTTGAGCAGTTCTTC.

Worth noting for this clonotype: This may be a read error: a much more frequent sequence differs by one nucleotide. The chain is built from TRBV5-6 and TRBJ2-2, with D uncertain. V was shortened by 5 bases and J by 4 bases, with 9 bases between the two germline ends. The CDR3 totals 13 residues. Germline lookup yields CDR1 SGHDT and CDR2 YYEEEE. The CDR3 DNA is TGTGCCAGCAGGAGACACCCCACCGGGGAGCTGTTTTTT. It yields the protein CASRRHPTGELFF.

This clonotype was recorded a few times. This sequence joins TRBV5-6 and TRBJ1-2; tentative D call: TRBD1 (5 bases). This CDR3 has 16 residues. V dropped 4 bases and J dropped 6 bases, with 22 bases sitting between them. Germline lookup yields CDR1 SGHDT and CDR2 YYEEEE. This CDR3 reads CASSPAFLKPGDGYTF. The CDR3, as DNA: TGTGCCAGCAGCCCCGCATTCTTAAAACCGGGGGATGGCTACACCTTC.

The gene calls are TRBV7-9 and TRBJ2-5; no firm D call. This CDR3 spans 15 amino acids. The germline CDR1 and CDR2 sequences are SEHNR and FQNEAQ (reference sequence). The ends were cut back, 1 base at V and 5 bases at J, with 14 bases in the middle. The CDR3 DNA is TGTGCCAGCAGCTTAGGGTCTCAAGAGCAGGAGACCCAGTACTTC. Residues: CASSLGSQEQETQYF.

The chain links TRBV7-9 to TRBJ2-2, with 10 bases identical to TRBD2. Germline V CDR1 and CDR2: SEHNR, FQNEAQ (reference sequence). The V gene end was trimmed by 1 base and the J gene end by 6 bases; junction bases not matched to a gene: 5. The CDR3 has 16 residues. The CDR3 reads CASSLVQTSGAGELFF. DNA for the CDR3: TGTGCCAGCAGCTTAGTCCAAACTAGCGGGGCCGGGGAGCTGTTTTTT.

This clonotype was detected many times. CDR3 bases: TGCAACGCTAGAACCCAAGAGACCCAGTACTTC. Translated: CNARTQETQYF. The V and J genes are TRBV29-1 and TRBJ2-5; D is uncertain. The V gene's germline CDR1 is SQVTM and CDR2 ANQGSEA. This CDR3 region has 11 residues.

The chain joins TRBV20-1 to TRBJ2-1, with TRBD2 matching 7 bases. The V gene end was trimmed by 1 base and the J gene end by 4 bases; junction bases not matched to a gene: 7. Germline CDR1 and CDR2: DFQATT and SNEGSKA (reference sequence). The CDR3 loop spans 15 amino acids. CDR3 sequence reads: CSARARLADYNEQFF. The CDR3, as DNA: TGCAGTGCTAGAGCGCGGCTAGCGGATTACAATGAGCAGTTCTTC.